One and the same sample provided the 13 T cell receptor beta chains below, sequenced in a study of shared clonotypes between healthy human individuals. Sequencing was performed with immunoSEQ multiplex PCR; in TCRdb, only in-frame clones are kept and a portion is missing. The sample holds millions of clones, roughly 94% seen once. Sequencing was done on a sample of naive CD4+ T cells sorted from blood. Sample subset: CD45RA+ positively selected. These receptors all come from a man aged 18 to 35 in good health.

The DNA for the CDR3 is TGCGCCAGCAGCGTAGGGCGGGGGGCCACAGATACGCAGTATTTT. It translates to CASSVGRGATDTQYF. The chain links TRBV5-1 to TRBJ2-3, with TRBD2 identical over 8 bases. The V and J ends lost 4 bases and 2 bases, in that order; junction bases with no gene match: 6. This CDR3 is built from 15 residues. Germline CDR1 reads SGHRS; CDR2 reads YFSETQ.

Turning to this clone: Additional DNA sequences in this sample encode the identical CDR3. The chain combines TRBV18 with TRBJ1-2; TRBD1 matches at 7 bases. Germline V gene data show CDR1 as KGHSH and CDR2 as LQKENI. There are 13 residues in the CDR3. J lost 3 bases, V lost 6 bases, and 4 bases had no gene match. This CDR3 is CASSPGQDYGYTF. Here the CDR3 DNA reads TGTGCCAGCTCCCCAGGACAGGACTATGGCTACACCTTC. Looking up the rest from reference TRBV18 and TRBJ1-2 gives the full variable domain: NAGVMQNPRHLVRRRGQEARLRCSPMKGHSHVYWYRQLPEEGLKFMVYLQKENIIDESGMPKERFSAEFPKEGPSILRIQQVVRGDSAAYFCASSPGQDYGYTFGSGTRLTVV.

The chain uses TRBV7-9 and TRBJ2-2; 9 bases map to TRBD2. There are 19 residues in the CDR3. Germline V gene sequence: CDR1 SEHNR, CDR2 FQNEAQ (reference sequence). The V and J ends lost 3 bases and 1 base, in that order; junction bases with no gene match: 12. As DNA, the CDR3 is TGTGCCAGCAGCTTCATTCCCAGCGGGGGGCGAGGGAACACCGGGGAGCTGTTTTTT. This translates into CASSFIPSGGRGNTGELFF.

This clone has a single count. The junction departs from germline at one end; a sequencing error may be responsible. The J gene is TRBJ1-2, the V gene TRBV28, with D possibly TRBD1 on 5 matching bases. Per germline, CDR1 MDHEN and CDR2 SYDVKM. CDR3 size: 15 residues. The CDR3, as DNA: TGTGCCAGCAGTTCAACGGGACTTGTATCCCCAGCTTTCTCCTTC. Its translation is CASSSTGLVSPAFSF.

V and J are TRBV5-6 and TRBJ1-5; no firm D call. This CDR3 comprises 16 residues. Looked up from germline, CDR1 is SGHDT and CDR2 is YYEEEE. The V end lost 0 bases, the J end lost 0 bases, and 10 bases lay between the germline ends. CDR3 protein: CASSLAVGYSNQPQHF. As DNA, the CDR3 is TGTGCCAGCAGCTTGGCGGTTGGTTATAGCAATCAGCCCCAGCATTTT.

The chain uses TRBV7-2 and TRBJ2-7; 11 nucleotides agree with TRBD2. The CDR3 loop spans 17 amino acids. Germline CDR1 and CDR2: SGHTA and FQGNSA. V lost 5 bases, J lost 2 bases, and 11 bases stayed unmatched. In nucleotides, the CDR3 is TGTGCCAGCAGCATCGATAGCGGGAGGGCCGGGGCCTACGAGCAGTACTTC. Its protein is CASSIDSGRAGAYEQYF.

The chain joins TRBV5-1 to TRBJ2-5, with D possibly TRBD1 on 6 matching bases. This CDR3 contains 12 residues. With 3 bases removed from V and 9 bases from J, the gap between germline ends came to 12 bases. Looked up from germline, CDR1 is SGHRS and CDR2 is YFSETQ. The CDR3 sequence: CASSSDSIPQYF. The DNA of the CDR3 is TGCGCCAGCAGCTCGGACAGTATCCCCCAGTACTTC. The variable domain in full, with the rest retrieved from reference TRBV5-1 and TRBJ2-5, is KAGVTQTPRYLIKTRGQQVTLSCSPISGHRSVSWYQQTPGQGLQFLFEYFSETQRNKGNFPGRFSGRQFSNSRSEMNVSTLELGDSALYLCASSSDSIPQYFGPGTRLLVL.

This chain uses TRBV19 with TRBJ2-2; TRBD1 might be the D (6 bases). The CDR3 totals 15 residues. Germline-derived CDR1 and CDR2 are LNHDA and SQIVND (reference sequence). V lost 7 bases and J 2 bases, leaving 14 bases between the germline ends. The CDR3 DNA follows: TGTGCCAGTACCGCAGGGGACCTTAACACCGGGGAGCTGTTTTTT. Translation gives CASTAGDLNTGELFF.

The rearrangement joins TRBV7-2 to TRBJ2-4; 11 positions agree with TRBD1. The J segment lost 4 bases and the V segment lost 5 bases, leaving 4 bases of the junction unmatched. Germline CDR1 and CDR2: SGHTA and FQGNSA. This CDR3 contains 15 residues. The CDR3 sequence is CASSGTGGGKNIQYF. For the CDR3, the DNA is TGTGCCAGCAGCGGGACAGGGGGAGGAAAAAACATTCAGTACTTC. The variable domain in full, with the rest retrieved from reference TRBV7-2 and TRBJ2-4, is GAGVSQSPSNKVTEKGKDVELRCDPISGHTALYWYRQSLGQGLEFLIYFQGNSAPDKSGLPSDRFSAERTGGSVSTLTIQRTQQEDSAVYLCASSGTGGGKNIQYFGAGTRLSVL.

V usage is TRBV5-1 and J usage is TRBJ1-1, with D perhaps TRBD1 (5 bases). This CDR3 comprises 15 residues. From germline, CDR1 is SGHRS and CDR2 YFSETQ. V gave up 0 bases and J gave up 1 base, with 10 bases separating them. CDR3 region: CASSLARETNTEAFF. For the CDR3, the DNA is TGCGCCAGCAGCTTGGCCAGGGAAACGAACACTGAAGCTTTCTTT. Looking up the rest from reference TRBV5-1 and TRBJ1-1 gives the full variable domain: KAGVTQTPRYLIKTRGQQVTLSCSPISGHRSVSWYQQTPGQGLQFLFEYFSETQRNKGNFPGRFSGRQFSNSRSEMNVSTLELGDSALYLCASSLARETNTEAFFGQGTRLTVV.

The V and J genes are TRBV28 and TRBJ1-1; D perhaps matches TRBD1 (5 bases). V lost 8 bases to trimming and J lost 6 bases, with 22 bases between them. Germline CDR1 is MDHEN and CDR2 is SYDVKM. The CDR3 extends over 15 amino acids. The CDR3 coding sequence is TGTGCCAGCCGGGACCCTTCGGTCGGGAATCCTGAAGCTTTCTTT. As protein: CASRDPSVGNPEAFF.

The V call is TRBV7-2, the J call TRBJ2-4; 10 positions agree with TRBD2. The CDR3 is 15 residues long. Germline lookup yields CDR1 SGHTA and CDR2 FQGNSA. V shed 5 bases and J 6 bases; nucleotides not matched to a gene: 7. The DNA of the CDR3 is TGTGCCAGCAGCACGCCGGGACTAGCGAGAAACATTCAGTACTTC. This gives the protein CASSTPGLARNIQYF.

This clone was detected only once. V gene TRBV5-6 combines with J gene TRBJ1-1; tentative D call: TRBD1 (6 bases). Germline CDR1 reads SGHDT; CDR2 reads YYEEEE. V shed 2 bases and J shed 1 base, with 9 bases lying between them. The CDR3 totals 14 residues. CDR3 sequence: CASSFVRGNTEAFF. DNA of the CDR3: TGTGCCAGCAGCTTCGTCAGGGGGAACACTGAAGCTTTCTTT.